This T cell receptor (beta chain) was sequenced during a study of tumor and adjacent non-tumor tissue in lung cancer. This sample's RNA came from whole unsorted tissue. The normal lung tissue was taken more than 3 cm from the tumor edge. The library came from three nested PCR rounds adapted from ARM-PCR protocols. MiXCR, applied by TCRdb to the multiplex PCR reads, yields one record per CDR3 protein. The sample includes about 60,000 distinct CDR3 sequences, 61% seen only once; the top ten take around 33%. Study results and caveats: Tumor tissue had significantly higher TCR diversity than normal lung.

A note on this clonotype: What it binds is unknown.

The sequencing input was distant non-tumor lung tissue. The receptor's source is a man between 65 and 85 years old with non-small cell lung cancer.

The CDR3 coding sequence is TGTGGCAACAGCTTGGAAGCGCGGGGGAGTTCAGATATGCGGTATTTT. This translates into CGNSLEARGSSDMRYF. This chain joins TRBV5-4 and TRBJ2-3; 7 nucleotides match TRBD2. CDR3 length: 16 amino acids. The germline V gene has CDR1 SGHNT and CDR2 YYREEE (reference sequence).